This T cell receptor beta chain was retrieved from a study of shared clonotypes between healthy human individuals. Between the trimmed V and J ends, which lost 8 bases and 2 bases, there was a span of 11 bases. This CDR3 has 13 amino acids. From germline, CDR1 is SGHRS and CDR2 YFSETQ. Clones were read by immunoSEQ multiplex PCR, and TCRdb kept only the in-frame ones, dropping some. This sample has around 1 million clones; 70% to 85% occur once, and the top ten carry about 1.5%. CD45RA-negative memory and CD45RA+ naive subsets were split from the CD4+ cells. Notes on this clone: Its antigen is unidentified.

Study-level findings and limits: Unshared clonotypes carried lower generation probabilities than those common to all four donors.

This sequence originates from a man between 18 and 29 years old in good health. V gene TRBV5-1 combines with J gene TRBJ1-5, with D possibly TRBD1 on 5 matching bases. What was sequenced was memory CD4+ T cells sorted from blood. Subset here: CD45RA-negative fraction. This chain's CDR3 is CASRMGGNQPQHF. The CDR3 bases are TGCGCCAGTCGCATGGGGGGCAATCAGCCCCAGCATTTT.